These T cell receptor beta chains were read from a single sample in a study of OX40 agonist ivuxolimab in advanced cancers. Some clones are missing from TCRdb's copy, which holds only in-frame ones; the method was immunoSEQ multiplex PCR. Recorded for this sample: approximately 83 clones. Sample collection occurred in a trial of the OX40 agonist ivuxolimab. These receptors came from an adult with an advanced solid tumor such as melanoma, head and neck, liver or kidney cancer. CDR3s include the opening cysteine and the closing phenylalanine or tryptophan. Each record gives: J gene, CDR3 length, V gene, D gene, clone size, CDR3 DNA, CDR3 protein. The D gene is left open where the match is weak. Rows give clone size only sometimes, using once, few, many, or a class for an expanded clone.

J gene: TRBJ1-1
CDR3 length: 13
V gene: TRBV6-1
D gene: .
clone size: .
CDR3 DNA: TGTGCCAGCAGTGAAGGGAATCCGCGGACCGCTTTCTTT
CDR3 protein: CASSEGNPRTAFF

J gene: TRBJ2-7
CDR3 length: 14
V gene: TRBV9
D gene: TRBD2
clone size: .
CDR3 DNA: TGTGCCAGCCAGAGAGGACTAGCACCCTACGAGCAGTACTTC
CDR3 protein: CASQRGLAPYEQYF

J gene: TRBJ1-2
CDR3 length: 15
V gene: TRBV11-3
D gene: .
clone size: .
CDR3 DNA: TGTGCCAGCAGCTGGGGCGGGGGGTCCCCATATGGCTACACCTTC
CDR3 protein: CASSWGGGSPYGYTF

J gene: TRBJ1-2
CDR3 length: 13
V gene: TRBV6-8
D gene: .
clone size: once
CDR3 DNA: TGTGCCAGCAGTCCCGGGACGAACTATGGCTACACCTTC
CDR3 protein: CASSPGTNYGYTF

J gene: TRBJ2-1
CDR3 length: 19
V gene: TRBV11-3
D gene: TRBD2
clone size: .
CDR3 DNA: TGTGCCAGCAGCTTATCCCATCTTTTACTAGCGGGAGATGACTATGAGCAGTTCTTC
CDR3 protein: CASSLSHLLLAGDDYEQFF

J gene: TRBJ2-2
CDR3 length: 15
V gene: TRBV6-8
D gene: TRBD1
clone size: .
CDR3 DNA: TGTGCCAGCAGTTACTTGCAGGGGGCAATCGGGGAGCTGTTTTTT
CDR3 protein: CASSYLQGAIGELFF

J gene: TRBJ1-5
CDR3 length: 15
V gene: TRBV11-3
D gene: .
clone size: .
CDR3 DNA: TGTGCCAGCAGCTATTGGACAGCTAGCAATCAGCCCCAGCATTTT
CDR3 protein: CASSYWTASNQPQHF

J gene: TRBJ2-6
CDR3 length: 16
V gene: TRBV11-3
D gene: .
clone size: .
CDR3 DNA: TGTGCCAGCAGCTTGGGCACAGTGTCTGGGGCCAACGTCCTGACTTTC
CDR3 protein: CASSLGTVSGANVLTF

J gene: TRBJ2-7
CDR3 length: 15
V gene: TRBV7-6
D gene: .
clone size: .
CDR3 DNA: TGTGCCAGCAGCTTAAGTATTGGAGACTCCTACGAGCAGTACTTC
CDR3 protein: CASSLSIGDSYEQYF

J gene: TRBJ1-5
CDR3 length: 15
V gene: TRBV10-3
D gene: TRBD1
clone size: .
CDR3 DNA: TGTGCCATCAGTGAGTCTAGACAGGGTAATCAGCCCCAGCATTTT
CDR3 protein: CAISESRQGNQPQHF

J gene: TRBJ2-1
CDR3 length: 16
V gene: TRBV6-7
D gene: TRBD2
clone size: .
CDR3 DNA: TGTGCCAGCAATTTAGCGGGCCACCCCTCCTACAATGAGCAGTTCTTC
CDR3 protein: CASNLAGHPSYNEQFF

J gene: TRBJ1-2
CDR3 length: 13
V gene: TRBV6-8
D gene: .
clone size: .
CDR3 DNA: TGTGCCAGCGACAGTAGGCGTTTCTATGGCTACACCTTC
CDR3 protein: CASDSRRFYGYTF

J gene: TRBJ2-7
CDR3 length: 13
V gene: TRBV6-8
D gene: .
clone size: .
CDR3 DNA: TGTGCCAGCAGTTACTCGGCATCCTACGAGCAGTACTTC
CDR3 protein: CASSYSASYEQYF

J gene: TRBJ2-7
CDR3 length: 15
V gene: TRBV6-8
D gene: .
clone size: .
CDR3 DNA: TGTGCCAGCAGTGACCACTCAGGGGACCCCTACGAGCAGTACTTC
CDR3 protein: CASSDHSGDPYEQYF

J gene: TRBJ2-7
CDR3 length: 14
V gene: TRBV5-1
D gene: TRBD2
clone size: .
CDR3 DNA: TGCGCCAGCAGCTTTACGGGGGGATCCTACGAGCAGTACTTC
CDR3 protein: CASSFTGGSYEQYF

J gene: TRBJ2-7
CDR3 length: 15
V gene: TRBV5-1
D gene: TRBD1
clone size: .
CDR3 DNA: TGCGCCAGCAGCAGGGACAGGGGCGTCTCCTACGAGCAGTACTTC
CDR3 protein: CASSRDRGVSYEQYF

J gene: TRBJ1-3
CDR3 length: 15
V gene: TRBV25-1
D gene: .
clone size: .
CDR3 DNA: TGTGCCAGCACGCCGCCGCGGGTAACTGGAAACACCATATATTTT
CDR3 protein: CASTPPRVTGNTIYF

J gene: TRBJ2-1
CDR3 length: 15
V gene: TRBV12-5
D gene: .
clone size: .
CDR3 DNA: TGTGCTAGTGGTTTACGGGCGAGCTCCTACAATGAGCAGTTCTTC
CDR3 protein: CASGLRASSYNEQFF

J gene: TRBJ2-2
CDR3 length: 14
V gene: TRBV28
D gene: .
clone size: .
CDR3 DNA: TGTGCCAGCAGTTCTGTCTGGGGCACCGGGGAGCTGTTTTTT
CDR3 protein: CASSSVWGTGELFF

J gene: TRBJ2-2
CDR3 length: 19
V gene: TRBV11-3
D gene: TRBD2
clone size: .
CDR3 DNA: TGTGCCAGCAGCCGAAAGGGGACTAGCGGGAGCGCGAACACCGGGGAGCTGTTTTTT
CDR3 protein: CASSRKGTSGSANTGELFF

J gene: TRBJ1-3
CDR3 length: 14
V gene: TRBV15
D gene: TRBD1
clone size: .
CDR3 DNA: TGTGCCACCAGCAGGGGGACAGCTGGAAACACCATATATTTT
CDR3 protein: CATSRGTAGNTIYF

J gene: TRBJ2-7
CDR3 length: 18
V gene: TRBV19
D gene: TRBD2
clone size: .
CDR3 DNA: TGTGCCAGTAGTATAGAGGCTAGCGGGAGCTCTGAGTCCGGCGAGCAGTACTTC
CDR3 protein: CASSIEASGSSESGEQYF

J gene: TRBJ1-3
CDR3 length: 16
V gene: TRBV28
D gene: .
clone size: .
CDR3 DNA: TGTGCCAGCAGTTCACAACAAGGGATCTCTGGAAACACCATATATTTT
CDR3 protein: CASSSQQGISGNTIYF

J gene: TRBJ1-1
CDR3 length: 16
V gene: TRBV19
D gene: TRBD1
clone size: .
CDR3 DNA: TGTGCCAGTTTTCCCTCCATCCGGGACAGGAACACTGAAGCTTTCTTT
CDR3 protein: CASFPSIRDRNTEAFF

J gene: TRBJ2-2
CDR3 length: 14
V gene: TRBV19
D gene: .
clone size: .
CDR3 DNA: TGTGCCAGTAGTAGCGGGGCGAACACCGGGGAGCTGTTTTTT
CDR3 protein: CASSSGANTGELFF

J gene: TRBJ2-7
CDR3 length: 14
V gene: TRBV28
D gene: .
clone size: .
CDR3 DNA: TGTGCCAGCAGGCCGTCCTTTCCGTCCACCGAGCAGTACTTC
CDR3 protein: CASRPSFPSTEQYF

J gene: TRBJ2-1
CDR3 length: 16
V gene: TRBV18
D gene: TRBD2
clone size: .
CDR3 DNA: TGTGCCAGCTCACCGGGGTATCGGGAGGACTACAATGAGCAGTTCTTC
CDR3 protein: CASSPGYREDYNEQFF

J gene: TRBJ2-5
CDR3 length: 12
V gene: TRBV19
D gene: TRBD2
clone size: .
CDR3 DNA: TGTGCCAGCGGGCCGGGGGGAGAGACCCAGTACTTC
CDR3 protein: CASGPGGETQYF

J gene: TRBJ2-2
CDR3 length: 17
V gene: TRBV11-3
D gene: .
clone size: .
CDR3 DNA: TGTGCCAGCAGCTTCGGTGCCCGGGGGGCGGACACCGGGGAGCTGTTTTTT
CDR3 protein: CASSFGARGADTGELFF

J gene: TRBJ2-3
CDR3 length: 15
V gene: TRBV6-8
D gene: .
clone size: .
CDR3 DNA: TGTGCCATCAGTGGTGAGACTAGATATTGGGATACGCAGTATTTT
CDR3 protein: CAISGETRYWDTQYF

J gene: TRBJ1-4
CDR3 length: 15
V gene: TRBV5-1
D gene: .
clone size: .
CDR3 DNA: TGCGCCAGCAGCCGGGACGGCGGGGCTAATGAAAAACTGTTTTTT
CDR3 protein: CASSRDGGANEKLFF

J gene: TRBJ2-5
CDR3 length: 14
V gene: TRBV15
D gene: .
clone size: .
CDR3 DNA: TGTGCCACCAGCTTTTACGGGGAGGAGGAGACCCAGTACTTC
CDR3 protein: CATSFYGEEETQYF

J gene: TRBJ2-5
CDR3 length: 13
V gene: TRBV6-8
D gene: .
clone size: .
CDR3 DNA: TGTGCCAGCAGTTACGACTCCACGACCACCCAGTACTTC
CDR3 protein: CASSYDSTTTQYF

J gene: TRBJ2-5
CDR3 length: 13
V gene: TRBV29-1
D gene: .
clone size: .
CDR3 DNA: TGCAGCGTTGGAATAGCGGTGGCAGAGACCCAGTACTTC
CDR3 protein: CSVGIAVAETQYF

J gene: TRBJ2-3
CDR3 length: 15
V gene: TRBV11-3
D gene: TRBD1
clone size: .
CDR3 DNA: TGTGCCAGCAGCTTGCCGACAGGGGGCACAGATACGCAGTATTTT
CDR3 protein: CASSLPTGGTDTQYF

J gene: TRBJ2-7
CDR3 length: 16
V gene: TRBV6-8
D gene: TRBD2
clone size: .
CDR3 DNA: TGTGCCAGCAGCCATCAGTTGAAGCGGGAGGACTACGAGCAGTACTTC
CDR3 protein: CASSHQLKREDYEQYF

J gene: TRBJ2-7
CDR3 length: 13
V gene: TRBV6-8
D gene: .
clone size: .
CDR3 DNA: TGTGCCAGCAGTTACTCGACAGGATACGAGCAGTACTTC
CDR3 protein: CASSYSTGYEQYF

J gene: TRBJ2-3
CDR3 length: 14
V gene: TRBV11-3
D gene: .
clone size: .
CDR3 DNA: TGTGCCAGCAGCCCCCTCAGGGAGCCAGATACGCAGTATTTT
CDR3 protein: CASSPLREPDTQYF

J gene: TRBJ1-1
CDR3 length: 15
V gene: TRBV6-8
D gene: .
clone size: few
CDR3 DNA: TGTGCCAGCACCCCGCCCCATCGGGGAGACACTGAAGCTTTCTTT
CDR3 protein: CASTPPHRGDTEAFF

J gene: TRBJ2-7
CDR3 length: 13
V gene: TRBV25-1
D gene: TRBD1
clone size: .
CDR3 DNA: TGTGCCAGCACCGGGACAGCCTCCTACGAGCAGTACTTC
CDR3 protein: CASTGTASYEQYF

J gene: TRBJ1-1
CDR3 length: 17
V gene: TRBV23-1
D gene: TRBD1
clone size: .
CDR3 DNA: TGCGCCAGCAGCCTCCATGGAGCGGGACAGGCGACGCCGGAAGCTTTCTTT
CDR3 protein: CASSLHGAGQATPEAFF

J gene: TRBJ2-7
CDR3 length: 14
V gene: TRBV6-1
D gene: .
clone size: .
CDR3 DNA: TGTGCCAGCAGTGAAGCAGACAGGTTCCACGAGCAGTACTTC
CDR3 protein: CASSEADRFHEQYF

J gene: TRBJ1-2
CDR3 length: 16
V gene: TRBV19
D gene: TRBD1
clone size: .
CDR3 DNA: TGTGCCAGTAGTATAGGGCGTGGACAGGGCAACTATGGCTACACCTTC
CDR3 protein: CASSIGRGQGNYGYTF

J gene: TRBJ2-5
CDR3 length: 14
V gene: TRBV11-3
D gene: TRBD1
clone size: .
CDR3 DNA: TGTGCCAGCAGCCCCACACTACAGGGGCAGACCCAGTACTTC
CDR3 protein: CASSPTLQGQTQYF